A selection of T cell receptor beta chains follows, all from one sample in a study of cytomegalovirus exposure and HLA in healthy donors. The table came from immunoSEQ multiplex PCR; TCRdb's copy has only in-frame clones and leaves some out. The sample lists 95,000 to 150,000 clones, more than 60% occurring once. The sample consisted of PBMCs. The receptors were gathered from a middle-aged woman in good health and CMV-seropositive. Both conserved end residues are part of each CDR3. The D gene is left open where the match is weak. Clone size is stated in some rows and not others, as once, few, many or a class when expanded.

j_gene,abundance,d_gene,v_gene,CDR3aa,CDR3nt
TRBJ2-1,-,-,TRBV27,CASSFWSGGYNEQFF,TGTGCCAGCAGTTTTTGGTCCGGGGGCTACAATGAGCAGTTCTTC
TRBJ2-7,-,TRBD1,TRBV7-9,CASSLHDRAGEQYF,TGTGCCAGCAGCTTACACGACAGGGCCGGCGAGCAGTACTTC
TRBJ1-4,-,-,TRBV5-1,CASSPDRPNEKLFF,TGCGCCAGCAGCCCAGACAGGCCTAATGAAAAACTGTTTTTT
TRBJ2-3,-,-,TRBV4-1,CASSRTGLRTDTQYF,TGCGCCAGCAGCCGAACAGGGCTGCGTACAGATACGCAGTATTTT
TRBJ2-3,once,TRBD1,TRBV7-3,CASSATPGTVSDTQYF,TGTGCCAGCAGCGCGACACCCGGGACAGTGTCAGATACGCAGTATTTT
TRBJ1-2,-,-,TRBV4-2,CASSRGREGMGYGYTF,TGTGCCAGCAGCCGCGGCCGGGAGGGGATGGGATATGGCTACACCTTC
TRBJ2-7,-,TRBD2,TRBV4-1,CASSSAATSGGSYEQYF,TGCGCCAGCAGCTCCGCTGCTACTAGCGGAGGTTCCTACGAGCAGTACTTC
TRBJ2-5,-,TRBD2,TRBV7-2,CASSVGGLAGETQYF,TGTGCCAGCAGCGTAGGTGGACTAGCGGGAGAGACCCAGTACTTC
TRBJ2-1,-,TRBD2,TRBV7-3,CASSLELAGAPTFF,TGTGCCAGCAGCTTGGAGCTAGCGGGGGCCCCAACGTTCTTC
TRBJ2-5,-,-,TRBV5-1,CASSLGLKETQYF,TGCGCCAGCAGCTTGGGGCTTAAAGAGACCCAGTACTTC
TRBJ2-7,once,-,TRBV18,CASSPYSSYEQYF,TGTGCCAGCTCACCTTACAGCTCCTACGAGCAGTACTTC
TRBJ1-1,-,TRBD1,TRBV29-1,CSVILTGGGTEAFF,TGCAGCGTCATATTGACAGGGGGAGGCACTGAAGCTTTCTTT
TRBJ2-7,-,-,TRBV2,CSSEQGYSYEQYF,TGTTCCAGTGAGCAGGGCTACTCCTACGAGCAGTACTTC
TRBJ1-1,-,-,TRBV7-2,CASSLGSTLEAFF,TGTGCCAGCAGCTTAGGATCGACACTCGAAGCTTTCTTT
TRBJ1-1,-,-,TRBV11-3,CASSPATGPNTEAFF,TGTGCCAGCAGCCCCGCGACAGGACCGAACACTGAAGCTTTCTTT
TRBJ1-1,few,-,TRBV11-2,CASSLWGGEKAFF,TGTGCCAGCAGCTTATGGGGGGGTGAAAAAGCTTTCTTT
TRBJ2-7,once,TRBD2,TRBV7-8,CASSSTRTSVSYEQYF,TGTGCCAGCAGCTCTACGCGGACTAGCGTCTCCTACGAGCAGTACTTC
TRBJ1-2,-,TRBD1,TRBV4-2,CASSQDQAQTGGGGYGYTF,TGTGCCAGCAGCCAAGATCAAGCCCAGACAGGGGGCGGCGGCTATGGCTACACCTTC
TRBJ2-3,-,TRBD2,TRBV7-2,CASSFGAGESTDTQYF,TGTGCCAGCAGCTTTGGGGCGGGAGAGAGCACAGATACGCAGTATTTT
TRBJ2-6,-,TRBD2,TRBV7-2,CASSYKTSGGAGANVLTF,TGTGCCAGCAGCTACAAGACTAGCGGGGGGGCAGGGGCCAACGTCCTGACTTTC
TRBJ1-1,-,-,TRBV9,CASSAQSENTEAFF,TGTGCCAGCAGCGCTCAGTCTGAGAACACTGAAGCTTTCTTT
TRBJ1-1,-,-,TRBV6-1,CASSPRGDTEAFF,TGTGCCAGCAGCCCACGGGGGGACACTGAAGCTTTCTTT
TRBJ1-3,-,TRBD1,TRBV5-1,CASSLWPGQGVNTIYF,TGCGCCAGCAGCTTGTGGCCCGGACAGGGGGTAAACACCATATATTTT
TRBJ1-2,-,-,TRBV6-5,CASSRTEGYGYTF,TGTGCCAGCAGTCGGACGGAGGGCTATGGCTACACCTTC
TRBJ2-3,-,-,TRBV4-1,CASSQEWAGRNTQYF,TGCGCCAGCAGCCAAGAGTGGGCTGGCCGCAATACGCAGTATTTT
TRBJ1-1,-,-,TRBV9,CASSVAPGTEAFF,TGTGCCAGCAGCGTAGCCCCCGGCACTGAAGCTTTCTTT
TRBJ1-5,-,-,TRBV6-5,CASRYGQNNQPQHF,TGTGCCAGCAGGTACGGACAGAACAATCAGCCCCAGCATTTT
TRBJ1-1,-,TRBD1,TRBV5-1,CASSYAPGQGAPEAFF,TGCGCCAGCAGCTACGCTCCGGGACAGGGGGCGCCTGAAGCTTTCTTT
TRBJ2-1,-,TRBD2,TRBV5-4,CASSLAPGGVGNEQFF,TGTGCCAGCAGCTTGGCCCCCGGGGGGGTAGGTAATGAGCAGTTCTTC
TRBJ1-1,-,-,TRBV29-1,CSVGRGGSEAFF,TGCAGCGTTGGGAGAGGGGGTTCTGAAGCTTTCTTT
TRBJ2-7,-,-,TRBV18,CASSPGRNEQYF,TGTGCCAGCTCACCGGGCAGAAACGAGCAGTACTTC
TRBJ2-7,-,TRBD2,TRBV19,CASSIGSGKAYEQYF,TGTGCCAGTAGTATTGGTAGCGGGAAGGCCTACGAGCAGTACTTC
TRBJ2-7,-,-,TRBV6-6,CASSSPDSYEQYF,TGTGCCAGCAGTTCACCCGACAGCTACGAGCAGTACTTC
TRBJ2-3,few,TRBD1,TRBV10-2,CASGGQGSIDTQYF,TGCGCCAGCGGGGGACAGGGGTCAATAGATACGCAGTATTTT
TRBJ2-7,-,-,TRBV19,CASRPNGGLSYEQYF,TGTGCCAGTAGGCCTAACGGGGGGCTCTCCTACGAGCAGTACTTC
TRBJ1-2,-,-,TRBV6-5,CASSSGEYGYTF,TGTGCCAGCAGTTCGGGGGAATATGGCTACACCTTC
TRBJ1-2,-,-,TRBV7-9,CASSLDPDRSNYGYTF,TGTGCCAGCAGCTTAGACCCCGACAGATCTAACTATGGCTACACCTTC
TRBJ2-7,once,TRBD1,TRBV5-1,CASSSGAGTGVDEQYF,TGCGCCAGCAGCTCGGGAGCCGGGACAGGAGTAGACGAGCAGTACTTC
TRBJ2-3,-,TRBD2,TRBV5-1,CASSLPSLAGFLTDTQYF,TGCGCCAGCAGCTTGCCCAGTCTAGCGGGTTTTCTCACAGATACGCAGTATTTT
TRBJ2-6,-,TRBD1,TRBV6-4,CASRDSASGANVLTF,TGTGCCAGCCGGGACAGTGCCTCTGGGGCCAACGTCCTGACTTTC
TRBJ2-4,-,TRBD2,TRBV6-5,CASSRTSGGENIQYF,TGTGCCAGCAGTCGGACTAGCGGGGGTGAAAACATTCAGTACTTC
TRBJ2-1,-,TRBD2,TRBV27,CASSEAGVPTYNEQFF,TGTGCCAGCAGCGAAGCGGGAGTCCCGACTTACAATGAGCAGTTCTTC
TRBJ1-2,-,-,TRBV28,CASSLSEDSSTAGYGYTF,TGTGCCAGCAGTTTATCGGAGGACAGCTCCACGGCTGGCTATGGCTACACCTTC
TRBJ2-2,once,-,TRBV5-1,CASSLTPGGPVLTGELFF,TGCGCCAGCAGCCTAACCCCAGGGGGGCCGGTTCTCACCGGGGAGCTGTTTTTT
TRBJ2-3,-,TRBD2,TRBV7-2,CASSLVGSASGATQYF,TGTGCCAGCAGCTTAGTAGGCTCGGCTAGCGGCGCGACGCAGTATTTT
TRBJ2-1,-,TRBD2,TRBV19,CASSNRGLAGGGEQFF,TGTGCCAGTAGTAACCGCGGGCTAGCGGGAGGCGGAGAGCAGTTCTTC
TRBJ1-6,-,-,TRBV2,CASSAGSRNSPLHF,TGTGCCAGCAGTGCAGGGTCTCGGAATTCACCCCTCCACTTT
TRBJ1-5,-,-,TRBV6-5,CTSSYDWSQPQHF,TGTACCAGCAGTTACGATTGGAGTCAGCCCCAGCATTTT
TRBJ1-1,-,TRBD1,TRBV7-9,CASSVGDREGTEAFF,TGTGCCAGCAGCGTAGGGGACAGGGAGGGGACTGAAGCTTTCTTT
TRBJ2-3,-,-,TRBV4-1,CASSPYGISSTDTQYF,TGCGCCAGCAGCCCCTACGGGATATCTAGCACAGATACGCAGTATTTT
TRBJ1-2,few,-,TRBV6-5,CASKRTNYGYTF,TGTGCCAGCAAGAGGACTAACTATGGCTACACCTTC